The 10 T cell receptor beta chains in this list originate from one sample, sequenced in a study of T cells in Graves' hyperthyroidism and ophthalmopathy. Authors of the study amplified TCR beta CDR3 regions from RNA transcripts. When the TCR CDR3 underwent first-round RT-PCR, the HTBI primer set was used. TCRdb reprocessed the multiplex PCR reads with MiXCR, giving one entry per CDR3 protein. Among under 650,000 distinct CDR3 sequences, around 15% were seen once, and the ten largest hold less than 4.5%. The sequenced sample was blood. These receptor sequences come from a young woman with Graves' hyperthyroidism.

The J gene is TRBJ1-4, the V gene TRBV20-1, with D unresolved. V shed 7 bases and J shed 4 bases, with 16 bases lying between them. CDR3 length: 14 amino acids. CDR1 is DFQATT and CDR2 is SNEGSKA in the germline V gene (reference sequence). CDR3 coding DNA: TGCAGTGTCCAATTCTTGCATGGTAATGAAAAACTGTTTTTT. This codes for CSVQFLHGNEKLFF.

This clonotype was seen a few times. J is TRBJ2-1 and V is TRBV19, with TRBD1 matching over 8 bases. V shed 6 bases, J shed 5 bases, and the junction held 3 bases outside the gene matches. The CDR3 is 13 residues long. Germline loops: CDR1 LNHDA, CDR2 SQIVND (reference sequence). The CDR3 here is CASRETGDNEQFF. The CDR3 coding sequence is TGTGCCAGTAGGGAGACAGGGGACAATGAGCAGTTCTTC.

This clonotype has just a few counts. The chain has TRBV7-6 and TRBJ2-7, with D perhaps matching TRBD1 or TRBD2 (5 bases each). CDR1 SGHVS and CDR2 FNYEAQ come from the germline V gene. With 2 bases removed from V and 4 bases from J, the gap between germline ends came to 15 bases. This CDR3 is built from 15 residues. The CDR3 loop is CASSLSGPEGYEQYF. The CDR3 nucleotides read TGTGCCAGCAGCTTATCAGGGCCAGAGGGTTACGAGCAGTACTTC.

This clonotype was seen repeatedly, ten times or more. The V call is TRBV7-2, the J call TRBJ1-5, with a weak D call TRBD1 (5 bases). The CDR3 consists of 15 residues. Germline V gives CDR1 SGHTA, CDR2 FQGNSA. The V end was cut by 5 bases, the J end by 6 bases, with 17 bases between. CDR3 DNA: TGTGCCAGCAGCGTAAGGGCCGGGGGGGGTCAGCCCCAGCATTTT. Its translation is CASSVRAGGGQPQHF. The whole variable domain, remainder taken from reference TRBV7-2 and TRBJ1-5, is GAGVSQSPSNKVTEKGKDVELRCDPISGHTALYWYRQSLGQGLEFLIYFQGNSAPDKSGLPSDRFSAERTGGSVSTLTIQRTQQEDSAVYLCASSVRAGGGQPQHFGDGTRLSIL.

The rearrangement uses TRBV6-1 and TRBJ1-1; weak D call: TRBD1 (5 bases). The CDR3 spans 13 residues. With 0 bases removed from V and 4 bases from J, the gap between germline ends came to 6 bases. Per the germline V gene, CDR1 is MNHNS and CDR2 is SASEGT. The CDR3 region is CASSEARGTEAFF. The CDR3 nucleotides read TGTGCCAGCAGTGAAGCGAGGGGCACTGAAGCTTTCTTT.

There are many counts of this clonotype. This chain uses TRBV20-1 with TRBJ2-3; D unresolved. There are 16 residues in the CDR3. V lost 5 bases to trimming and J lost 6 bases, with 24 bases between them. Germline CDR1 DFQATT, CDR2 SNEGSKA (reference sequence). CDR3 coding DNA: TGCAGTGCTCCCACCCTATACACAGACGGTTCGGATACGCAGTATTTT. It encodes CSAPTLYTDGSDTQYF.

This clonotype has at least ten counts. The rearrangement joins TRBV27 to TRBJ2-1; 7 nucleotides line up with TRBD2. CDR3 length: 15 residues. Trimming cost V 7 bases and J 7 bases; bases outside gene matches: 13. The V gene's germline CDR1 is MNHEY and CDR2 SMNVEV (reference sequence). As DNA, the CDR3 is TGTGCCAGCATCAGAGAAGCGGGATCGGGGAATGAGCAGTTCTTC. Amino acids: CASIREAGSGNEQFF.

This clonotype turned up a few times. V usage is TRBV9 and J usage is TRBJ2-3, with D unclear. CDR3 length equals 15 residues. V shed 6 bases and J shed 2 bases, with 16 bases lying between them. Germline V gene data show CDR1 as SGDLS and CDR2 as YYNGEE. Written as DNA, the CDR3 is TGTGCCAGCACCCCTTCACAGCCAGCCACAGATACGCAGTATTTT. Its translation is CASTPSQPATDTQYF.

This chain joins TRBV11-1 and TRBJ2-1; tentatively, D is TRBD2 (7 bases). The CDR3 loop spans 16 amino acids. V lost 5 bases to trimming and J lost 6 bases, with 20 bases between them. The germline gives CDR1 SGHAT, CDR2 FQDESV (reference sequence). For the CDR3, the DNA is TGTGCCAGCAGCGGGGGGGGCAGGGCCCTTGTCAATGAGCAGTTCTTC. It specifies CASSGGGRALVNEQFF.

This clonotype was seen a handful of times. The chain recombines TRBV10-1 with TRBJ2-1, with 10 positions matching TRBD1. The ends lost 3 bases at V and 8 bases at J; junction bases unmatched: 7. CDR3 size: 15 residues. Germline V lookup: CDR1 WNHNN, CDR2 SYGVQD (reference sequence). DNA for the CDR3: TGCGCCAGCAGTGAAGGGACAGGGGATTGGTATGAGCAGTTCTTC. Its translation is CASSEGTGDWYEQFF.